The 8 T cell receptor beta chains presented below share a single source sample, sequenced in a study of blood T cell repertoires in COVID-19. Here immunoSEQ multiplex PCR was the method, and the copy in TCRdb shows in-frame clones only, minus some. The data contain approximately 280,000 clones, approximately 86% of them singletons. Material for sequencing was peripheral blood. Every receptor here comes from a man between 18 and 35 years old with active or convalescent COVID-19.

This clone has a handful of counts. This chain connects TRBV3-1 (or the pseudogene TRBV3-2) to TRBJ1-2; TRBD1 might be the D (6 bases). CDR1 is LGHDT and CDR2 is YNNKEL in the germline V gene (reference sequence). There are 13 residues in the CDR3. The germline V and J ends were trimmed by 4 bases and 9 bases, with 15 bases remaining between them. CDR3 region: CASSRQDVGSYTF. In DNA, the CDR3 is TGTGCCAGCAGCCGACAGGATGTCGGAAGCTACACCTTC.

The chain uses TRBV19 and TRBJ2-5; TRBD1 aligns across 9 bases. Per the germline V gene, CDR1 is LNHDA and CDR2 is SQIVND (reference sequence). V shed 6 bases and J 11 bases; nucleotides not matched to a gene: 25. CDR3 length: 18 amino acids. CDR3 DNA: TGTGCCAGTAGCCGAATCCGGACAGGGGTTGTCGGCGGAAGGCCTCAGTACTTC. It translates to CASSRIRTGVVGGRPQYF.

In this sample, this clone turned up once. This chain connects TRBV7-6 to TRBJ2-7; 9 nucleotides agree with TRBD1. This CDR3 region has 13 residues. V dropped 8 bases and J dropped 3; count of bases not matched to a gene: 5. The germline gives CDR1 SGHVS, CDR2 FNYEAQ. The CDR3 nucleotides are TGTGCCAGCTGGGCGGGACAGGGCTACGAGCAGTACTTC. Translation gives CASWAGQGYEQYF.

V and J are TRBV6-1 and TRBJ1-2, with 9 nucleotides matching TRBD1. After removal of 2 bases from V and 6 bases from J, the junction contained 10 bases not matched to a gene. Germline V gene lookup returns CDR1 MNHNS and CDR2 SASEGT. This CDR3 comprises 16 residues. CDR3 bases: TGTGCCAGCAGTGAAATTTGGGACAGGGAAGGGAATGGCTACACCTTC. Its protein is CASSEIWDREGNGYTF.

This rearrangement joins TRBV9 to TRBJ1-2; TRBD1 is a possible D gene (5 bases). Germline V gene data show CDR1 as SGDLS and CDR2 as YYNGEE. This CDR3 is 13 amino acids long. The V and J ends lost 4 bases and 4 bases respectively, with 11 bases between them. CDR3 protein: CASSPDSIYGYTF. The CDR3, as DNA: TGTGCCAGCAGCCCAGACAGCATCTATGGCTACACCTTC.

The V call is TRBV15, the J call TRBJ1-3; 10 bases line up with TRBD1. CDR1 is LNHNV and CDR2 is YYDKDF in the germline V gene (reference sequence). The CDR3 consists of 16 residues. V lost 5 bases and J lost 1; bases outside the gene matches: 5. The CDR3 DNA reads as TGTGCCACCAGCTGGGACAGGGGTCTATCTGGAAACACCATATATTTT. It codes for CATSWDRGLSGNTIYF.

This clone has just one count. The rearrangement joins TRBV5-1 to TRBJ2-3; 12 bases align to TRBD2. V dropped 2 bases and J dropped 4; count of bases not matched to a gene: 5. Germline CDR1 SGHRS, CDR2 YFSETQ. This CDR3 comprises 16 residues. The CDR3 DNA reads TGCGCCAGCAGCTTAACTAGCGGGGGGAAAGCAGATACGCAGTATTTT. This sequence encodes CASSLTSGGKADTQYF.

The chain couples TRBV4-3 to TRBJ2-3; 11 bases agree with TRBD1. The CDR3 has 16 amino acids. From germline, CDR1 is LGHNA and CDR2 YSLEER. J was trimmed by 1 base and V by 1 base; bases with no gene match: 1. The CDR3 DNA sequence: TGCGCCAGCAGCCAAGGGACAGGGGGCCGCACAGATACGCAGTATTTT. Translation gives CASSQGTGGRTDTQYF.